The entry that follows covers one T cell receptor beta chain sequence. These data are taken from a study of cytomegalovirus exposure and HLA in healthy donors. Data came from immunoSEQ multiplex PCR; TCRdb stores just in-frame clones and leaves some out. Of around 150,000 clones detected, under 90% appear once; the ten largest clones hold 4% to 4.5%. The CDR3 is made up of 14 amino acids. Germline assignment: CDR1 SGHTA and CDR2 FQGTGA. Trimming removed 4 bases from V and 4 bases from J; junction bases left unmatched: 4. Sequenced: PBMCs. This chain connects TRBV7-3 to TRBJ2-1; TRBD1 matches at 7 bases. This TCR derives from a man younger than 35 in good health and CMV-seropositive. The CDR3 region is CASSSGGQYNEQFF. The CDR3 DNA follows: TGTGCCAGCAGCTCAGGGGGACAGTACAATGAGCAGTTCTTC.